Listed below are T cell receptor beta chains from one sample, sequenced in a study of blood T cell repertoires in COVID-19. Profiled with immunoSEQ multiplex PCR; TCRdb holds only in-frame clones, not every one. The sample shows about 150,000 clones, 87% of them seen only once. Sample: peripheral blood. These receptor sequences come from a human donor in a cohort sampled during active COVID-19. Each CDR3 is given with its conserved first and last residue. The order of the fields is J gene, D gene, V gene, clone size, CDR3 DNA, CDR3 protein. The D gene is left open where the match is weak. Clone size is shown for a subset of rows, as once, few, many or a class of expanded clone.

j_call: TRBJ1-6
d_call: -
v_call: TRBV24-1
clone_size: -
cdr3_nt: TGTGCCACCAGTGACGGCCAACAGGGCCTCAATTCACCCCTCCACTTT
cdr3_aa: CATSDGQQGLNSPLHF

j_call: TRBJ1-2
d_call: -
v_call: TRBV6-8
clone_size: -
cdr3_nt: TGTGCCAGCAGTTCCAAAGAGGGCGGCACTAACTATGGCTACACCTTC
cdr3_aa: CASSSKEGGTNYGYTF

j_call: TRBJ2-7
d_call: -
v_call: TRBV6-5
clone_size: -
cdr3_nt: TGTGCCAGCAGTTACTTCGGGGTTGGTTACGAGCAGTACTTC
cdr3_aa: CASSYFGVGYEQYF

j_call: TRBJ2-7
d_call: TRBD2
v_call: TRBV5-1
clone_size: -
cdr3_nt: TGCGCCAGCAGCCCCTCAAGGGGGACTAGCGGGAGTTACGAGCAGTACTTC
cdr3_aa: CASSPSRGTSGSYEQYF

j_call: TRBJ2-1
d_call: TRBD2
v_call: TRBV5-5
clone_size: -
cdr3_nt: TGTGCCAGCAGCTTGGTCGTGGTAGCGGGAGATCGGAATGAGCAGTTCTTC
cdr3_aa: CASSLVVVAGDRNEQFF

j_call: TRBJ1-1
d_call: TRBD1
v_call: TRBV7-9
clone_size: -
cdr3_nt: TGTGCCAGCAGCTCAGGGGGCACTGAAGCTTTCTTT
cdr3_aa: CASSSGGTEAFF

j_call: TRBJ2-3
d_call: TRBD2
v_call: TRBV10-3
clone_size: -
cdr3_nt: TGTGCCATCAGTGAGTCTTACGGGGGGGCCGTGGATACGCAGTATTTT
cdr3_aa: CAISESYGGAVDTQYF

j_call: TRBJ2-7
d_call: TRBD1
v_call: TRBV5-4
clone_size: -
cdr3_nt: TGTGCCAGCAGTAAAACGGGACAGGGAGGCCCCTACGAGCAGTACTTC
cdr3_aa: CASSKTGQGGPYEQYF

j_call: TRBJ1-1
d_call: TRBD1
v_call: TRBV3-1/TRBV3-2
clone_size: -
cdr3_nt: TGTGCCAGCAGCCACCCCTCCGACAGGGTCGGCACTGAAGCTTTCTTT
cdr3_aa: CASSHPSDRVGTEAFF

j_call: TRBJ1-1
d_call: TRBD1
v_call: TRBV4-1
clone_size: -
cdr3_nt: TGCGCCAGCAGCCCAACACAGGGGTCGGTCACTGAAGCTTTCTTT
cdr3_aa: CASSPTQGSVTEAFF

j_call: TRBJ1-6
d_call: -
v_call: TRBV6-2/TRBV6-3
clone_size: -
cdr3_nt: TGTGCCAGCAGTGCCGTCCTCCCGGGAAACGTGGGGTATAATTCACCCCTCCACTTT
cdr3_aa: CASSAVLPGNVGYNSPLHF

j_call: TRBJ1-3
d_call: -
v_call: TRBV29-1
clone_size: once
cdr3_nt: TGCAGCGTTGGGGGGGGGTTACTCTCTGGAAACACCATATATTTT
cdr3_aa: CSVGGGLLSGNTIYF

j_call: TRBJ2-7
d_call: -
v_call: TRBV6-6
clone_size: -
cdr3_nt: TGTGCCAGCAGTTACGGGGGCCCCTACGAGCAGTACTTC
cdr3_aa: CASSYGGPYEQYF

j_call: TRBJ1-2
d_call: TRBD1
v_call: TRBV19
clone_size: -
cdr3_nt: TGTGCCAGTAGTATAATGGGGGACAGCGGCTACACCTTC
cdr3_aa: CASSIMGDSGYTF

j_call: TRBJ2-7
d_call: -
v_call: TRBV5-4
clone_size: -
cdr3_nt: TGTGCCAGCAGCCGCGCCCAGGGTTGGCGGCCTAGTCCCGACATCTACGAGCAGTACTTC
cdr3_aa: CASSRAQGWRPSPDIYEQYF

j_call: TRBJ2-7
d_call: TRBD2
v_call: TRBV4-3
clone_size: -
cdr3_nt: TGCGCCAGCAGCCAAACAGCGGGGGGAGGCGAGCAGTACTTC
cdr3_aa: CASSQTAGGGEQYF

j_call: TRBJ2-6
d_call: -
v_call: TRBV6-5
clone_size: -
cdr3_nt: TGTGCCAGCAGTATAACAGTGGTCGGGGCCAACGTCCTGACTTTC
cdr3_aa: CASSITVVGANVLTF

j_call: TRBJ1-2
d_call: -
v_call: TRBV28
clone_size: few
cdr3_nt: TGTGCCAGCAGTTTATTAGGGAGTTCTACTGACTATGGCTACACCTTC
cdr3_aa: CASSLLGSSTDYGYTF

j_call: TRBJ2-7
d_call: -
v_call: TRBV7-9
clone_size: -
cdr3_nt: TGTGCCAGCAGCCCGGACAGACGATACGAGCAGTACTTC
cdr3_aa: CASSPDRRYEQYF

j_call: TRBJ1-6
d_call: -
v_call: TRBV9
clone_size: -
cdr3_nt: TGTGCCAGCAGCGCCCCTGGGGGGGCTGGTTCACCCCTCCACTTT
cdr3_aa: CASSAPGGAGSPLHF

j_call: TRBJ2-5
d_call: TRBD1
v_call: TRBV7-2
clone_size: -
cdr3_nt: TGTGCCAGCAGCTTAGTCGACAGGGGGCGACAAGAGACCCAGTACTTC
cdr3_aa: CASSLVDRGRQETQYF

j_call: TRBJ2-7
d_call: TRBD2
v_call: TRBV4-3
clone_size: -
cdr3_nt: TGCGCCAGCAGCCAAGAAGGAGTGACTAGCGGGGAGCAGTACTTC
cdr3_aa: CASSQEGVTSGEQYF

j_call: TRBJ2-7
d_call: -
v_call: TRBV6-1
clone_size: -
cdr3_nt: TGTGCCAGCAGTGAAGCGCTGGGCCGGTTCTACGAGCAGTACTTC
cdr3_aa: CASSEALGRFYEQYF

j_call: TRBJ2-7
d_call: TRBD1
v_call: TRBV30
clone_size: -
cdr3_nt: TGTGCCTGGAGTGCCTTAAGTGGGACAGGGGACGAGCAGTACTTC
cdr3_aa: CAWSALSGTGDEQYF

j_call: TRBJ2-3
d_call: -
v_call: TRBV12-3/TRBV12-4
clone_size: -
cdr3_nt: TGTGCCAGCCATCCCCCGGGCACAGATACGCAGTATTTT
cdr3_aa: CASHPPGTDTQYF

j_call: TRBJ1-5
d_call: -
v_call: TRBV6-1
clone_size: -
cdr3_nt: TGTGCCAGCAGTGAAGCGCGAAGTCAGCCCCAGCATTTT
cdr3_aa: CASSEARSQPQHF

j_call: TRBJ2-7
d_call: -
v_call: TRBV6-5
clone_size: -
cdr3_nt: TGTGCCAGCAGCGGGACTGGCTCCTACGAGCAGTACTTC
cdr3_aa: CASSGTGSYEQYF

j_call: TRBJ2-3
d_call: TRBD2
v_call: TRBV18
clone_size: -
cdr3_nt: TGTGCCAGCTCACCAGGCGGGAGCCGGACAGATACGCAGTATTTT
cdr3_aa: CASSPGGSRTDTQYF

j_call: TRBJ2-7
d_call: TRBD1
v_call: TRBV28
clone_size: -
cdr3_nt: TGTGCCAGCAGTCATCCGGGACAGGGAGACTACGAGCAGTACTTC
cdr3_aa: CASSHPGQGDYEQYF

j_call: TRBJ2-7
d_call: TRBD2
v_call: TRBV18
clone_size: -
cdr3_nt: TGTGCCAGCTCACCACCGGCGGGGGTTAACGAGCAGTACTTC
cdr3_aa: CASSPPAGVNEQYF

j_call: TRBJ2-1
d_call: TRBD2
v_call: TRBV27
clone_size: -
cdr3_nt: TGTGCCAGCAGTTTAATTACTAGCGGGAGTAGCCTCGCTTTCTACTACAATGAGCAGTTCTTC
cdr3_aa: CASSLITSGSSLAFYYNEQFF

j_call: TRBJ1-5
d_call: TRBD1
v_call: TRBV18
clone_size: -
cdr3_nt: TGTGCCAGCTCGCAAACAGGGGGCGATCAGCCCCAGCATTTT
cdr3_aa: CASSQTGGDQPQHF

j_call: TRBJ1-6
d_call: -
v_call: TRBV7-8
clone_size: -
cdr3_nt: TGTGCCAGCAGCTTATATCAGGGGAATTCACCCCTCCACTTT
cdr3_aa: CASSLYQGNSPLHF

j_call: TRBJ2-5
d_call: -
v_call: TRBV23-1
clone_size: -
cdr3_nt: TGCGCCAGCAGCGCATGGAGAGGGAGAGAGACCCAGTACTTC
cdr3_aa: CASSAWRGRETQYF

j_call: TRBJ2-7
d_call: TRBD2
v_call: TRBV7-2
clone_size: -
cdr3_nt: TGTGCCAGCAGCCAATCACGGACTAGCGGGAGCTCCTACGAGCAGTACTTC
cdr3_aa: CASSQSRTSGSSYEQYF

j_call: TRBJ2-7
d_call: -
v_call: TRBV7-2
clone_size: once
cdr3_nt: TGTGCCAGCAGCCCAGGGACTTTCTCCTACGAGCAGTACTTC
cdr3_aa: CASSPGTFSYEQYF

j_call: TRBJ1-1
d_call: -
v_call: TRBV3-1/TRBV3-2
clone_size: -
cdr3_nt: TGTGCCAGCACCAATAGACCCTGGGAGGCGAACACTGAAGCTTTCTTT
cdr3_aa: CASTNRPWEANTEAFF

j_call: TRBJ1-5
d_call: -
v_call: TRBV13
clone_size: -
cdr3_nt: TGTGCCAGCAGCTTTAGCCAAAATCAGCCCCAGCATTTT
cdr3_aa: CASSFSQNQPQHF

j_call: TRBJ1-1
d_call: TRBD1
v_call: TRBV19
clone_size: -
cdr3_nt: TGTGCCAGTAGTAACCGGGACAGGGAAACTGAAGCTTTCTTT
cdr3_aa: CASSNRDRETEAFF

j_call: TRBJ1-3
d_call: -
v_call: TRBV29-1
clone_size: -
cdr3_nt: TGCAGCGCTTTAATCGGGTCTGGAAACACCATATATTTT
cdr3_aa: CSALIGSGNTIYF

j_call: TRBJ2-7
d_call: TRBD2
v_call: TRBV18
clone_size: -
cdr3_nt: TGTGCCAGCTCACCCCCCCTAGCGGGGACCTACGAGCAGTACTTC
cdr3_aa: CASSPPLAGTYEQYF

j_call: TRBJ2-1
d_call: TRBD2
v_call: TRBV30
clone_size: few
cdr3_nt: TGTGCCTGGGCTAGCGGGGGGGCCGGGCAGTTCTTC
cdr3_aa: CAWASGGAGQFF

j_call: TRBJ1-1
d_call: TRBD1
v_call: TRBV12-3/TRBV12-4
clone_size: -
cdr3_nt: TGTGCCAGCAGACGGACAGGGGTCACTGAAGCTTTCTTT
cdr3_aa: CASRRTGVTEAFF

j_call: TRBJ1-2
d_call: -
v_call: TRBV24-1
clone_size: -
cdr3_nt: TGTGCCACCAGTGATAACCGGGTCATAAGCGGCTACACCTTC
cdr3_aa: CATSDNRVISGYTF